The T cell receptor beta chain described here comes from a study of blood T cell repertoires in COVID-19. In the study overall: Acute and convalescent COVID-19 samples came from the United States, Italy and Spain. In each case, the material was cDNA or gDNA derived from T cells, B-cell-depleted T cells, or PBMCs.

Original processing notes: Amplification of reference gene primers was used by the study to estimate nucleated cell counts. This table comes from immunoSEQ multiplex PCR, and its TCRdb copy is limited to in-frame clones, with some not included. That table gives V, J and clone size, and the DNA gave D and trimming. This sample yields tens of thousands of clones, of which about 90% are seen a single time; around 10% belongs to the top ten. Looked up from germline, CDR1 is SGDLS and CDR2 is YYNGEE. V was cut by 0 bases and J by 3 bases, with 9 bases left in between. The CDR3 is made up of 14 amino acids.

J is TRBJ2-5 and V is TRBV9; TRBD2 might be the D (6 bases). The sequenced sample consisted of peripheral blood. This clonotype was sampled from a man aged 65 to 79 with acute or convalescent COVID-19. The CDR3 loop reads CASSVGSGEETQYF. Written as DNA, the CDR3 is TGTGCCAGCAGCGTAGGGTCGGGGGAAGAGACCCAGTACTTC.